This T cell receptor (beta chain) was profiled in a study of human T cells and chemical hapten exposure. Study-level background: Small discrepancies in pooled library volume mainly accounted for the varying TCR yields per sample. Study results and limitations: The number of TCRs above 1 in 1000 frequency did not change after DPC sensitization.

Time point noted: patch test 3, about 24 weeks after DPC sensitization. Treatment noted: therapeutic diphenylcyclopropenone sensitization with weekly scalp DPC. Unique molecular identifiers were affixed to discrete cDNA molecules within the library. TCRdb called the RACE reads again in MiXCR, with one record for every CDR3 protein. Of about 97,000 distinct CDR3 sequences in the sample, roughly 27% were seen once. The CDR3 has 14 residues. The germline CDR1 and CDR2 sequences are DFQATT and SNEGSKA (reference sequence). Trimming removed 0 bases at V and 0 bases at J, with 8 bases between. This clonotype was seen a few times. Its antigen is not known.

V and J are TRBV20-1 and TRBJ1-1, with D uncertain. The sequencing used whole blood, collected in connection with sensitization to the hapten diphenylcyclopropenone (DPC). This TCR was recovered from a man between 35 and 55 years old with alopecia areata. Some clones in this sample may be carry-over from other donors' samples. The DNA of the CDR3 is TGCAGTGCTAGAGATAACAGAATGAACACTGAAGCTTTCTTT. Protein sequence: CSARDNRMNTEAFF.